Listed here is a single TCR beta chain. The V and J ends lost 3 bases and 0 bases respectively, with 9 bases between them. The germline gives CDR1 LGHNA, CDR2 YNFKEQ. This CDR3 contains 16 residues. These data come from a study of blood T cell repertoires in COVID-19. Across the study: From the United States, Italy and Spain came samples of acute and convalescent COVID-19. T cells, B-cell-depleted T cells, or PBMCs provided the cDNA or gDNA that served as material.

In the authors' methods: Reference gene primer amplification gave estimated nucleated cell counts. Measured with immunoSEQ multiplex PCR; TCRdb has only the in-frame clones, and not every one. V, J and clone size were drawn from that table, and D and trimming were deduced from the DNA. The sample yields around 16,000 clones, 85% to 90% seen once. The TCR originated in a man aged 55 to 70 with acute or convalescent COVID-19. Sequencing input: peripheral blood. The chain recombines TRBV4-2 with TRBJ2-6; no definite D call. As DNA, the CDR3 is TGTGCCAGCAGCCAGGCAGGTCGCTCTGGGGCCAACGTCCTGACTTTC. Its protein is CASSQAGRSGANVLTF.